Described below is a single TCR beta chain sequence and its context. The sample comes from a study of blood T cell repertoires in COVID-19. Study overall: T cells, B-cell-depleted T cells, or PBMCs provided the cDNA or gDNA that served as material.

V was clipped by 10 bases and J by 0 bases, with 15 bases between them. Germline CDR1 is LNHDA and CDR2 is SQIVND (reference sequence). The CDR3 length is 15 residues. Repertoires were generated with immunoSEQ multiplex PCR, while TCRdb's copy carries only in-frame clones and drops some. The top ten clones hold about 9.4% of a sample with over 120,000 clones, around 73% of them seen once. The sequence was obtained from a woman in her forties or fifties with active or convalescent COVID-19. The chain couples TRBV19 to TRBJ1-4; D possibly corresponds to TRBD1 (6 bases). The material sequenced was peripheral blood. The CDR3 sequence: CATQGQLATNEKLFF. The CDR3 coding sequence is TGTGCCACTCAAGGACAGCTAGCAACTAATGAAAAACTGTTTTTT.